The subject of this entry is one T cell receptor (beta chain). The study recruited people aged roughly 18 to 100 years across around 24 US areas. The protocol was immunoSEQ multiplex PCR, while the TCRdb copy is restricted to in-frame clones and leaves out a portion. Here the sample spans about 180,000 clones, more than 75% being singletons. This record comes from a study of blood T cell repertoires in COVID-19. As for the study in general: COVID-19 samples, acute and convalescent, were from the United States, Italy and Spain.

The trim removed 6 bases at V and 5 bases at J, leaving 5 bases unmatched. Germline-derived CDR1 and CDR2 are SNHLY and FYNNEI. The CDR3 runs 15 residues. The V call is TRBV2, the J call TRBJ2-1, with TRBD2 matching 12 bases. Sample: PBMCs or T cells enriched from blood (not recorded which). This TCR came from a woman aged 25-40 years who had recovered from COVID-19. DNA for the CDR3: TGTGCCAGCAGGGCCGGACTAGCGGGAAACAATGAGCAGTTCTTC. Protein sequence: CASRAGLAGNNEQFF.